This is a list of T cell receptor beta chains from one sample in a study of T cells after yellow fever vaccination. TCRdb called the 5' RACE reads again in MiXCR, with one record for every CDR3 protein. The repertoire includes roughly 150,000 distinct CDR3 sequences, about 7% of them detected once, and approximately 2.5% sits in the top ten. Material: CD4+ T cells sorted from PBMCs, obtained about 5 days after the first yellow fever vaccination. The receptors derive from a man in his late teens or twenties who received the YFV17D yellow fever vaccine. The CDR3 runs from the conserved cysteine through the conserved F or W. Each record gives: V gene, CDR3 length, D gene, clone size, J gene, CDR3 DNA, CDR3 protein. A D gene is named only where the DNA matches it firmly. Size tells how often a clone was seen (once, few, many) or the class of an expanded clone, and some rows leave it out.

TRBV9	15	TRBD1	few	TRBJ2-5	TGTGCCAGCAGCTCCCGACAGGGGAGAGGAGAGACCCAGTACTTC	CASSSRQGRGETQYF
TRBV6-1	13	-	many	TRBJ1-1	TGTGCCACTTCAGCCGACCTGAACACTGAAGCTTTCTTT	CATSADLNTEAFF
TRBV7-2	16	TRBD1	many	TRBJ1-4	TGTGCCAGCAGCTTAGACCCACAGGGGGCAAGGGAAAAACTGTTTTTT	CASSLDPQGAREKLFF
TRBV18	15	-	few	TRBJ1-3	TGTGCCAGCTCCCGGGACGGTAGCTCTGGAAACACCATATATTTT	CASSRDGSSGNTIYF
TRBV18	13	-	few	TRBJ2-5	TGTGCCAGCTCACAGGGGTACCAAGAGACCCAGTACTTC	CASSQGYQETQYF
TRBV2	12	-	many	TRBJ2-5	TGTGCCAGCGGGCCCAGCTGGGAGACCCAGTACTTC	CASGPSWETQYF
TRBV5-1	13	-	many	TRBJ2-2	TGCGCCAGCAGCTCCGGGCCTGGCGGGGAGCTGTTTTTT	CASSSGPGGELFF
TRBV30	11	-	few	TRBJ1-2	TGTGCCTGGAGTGGGTGGGTTGGCTACACCTTC	CAWSGWVGYTF
TRBV19	14	-	-	TRBJ1-1	TGTGCCAGTAGTATCCATGTGGGGGACACTGAAGCTTTCTTT	CASSIHVGDTEAFF
TRBV11-3	12	-	-	TRBJ2-1	TGTGCCAGCAGCTTTAAGGGGCATGAGCAGTTCTTC	CASSFKGHEQFF
TRBV7-8	15	-	few	TRBJ2-6	TGTGCCAGCAGCTTAGTCCTGTCTGGGGCCAACGTCCTGACTTTC	CASSLVLSGANVLTF
TRBV7-6	15	-	many	TRBJ2-1	TGTGCCAGCAGCTCACCAGGGTCGGGGAGCAATGAGCAGTTCTTC	CASSSPGSGSNEQFF
TRBV14	16	-	-	TRBJ2-5	TGTGCCAGCAGCCATCAGTACGGACTACGCCAAGAGACCCAGTACTTC	CASSHQYGLRQETQYF
TRBV5-1	13	-	many	TRBJ1-1	TGCGCCAGCAGCTTTGGCGGGAACACTGAAGCTTTCTTT	CASSFGGNTEAFF
TRBV13	17	TRBD1	-	TRBJ1-6	TGTGCCAGCAGCTTACAAGGACAGGGAGTAGGGTATTCACCCCTCCACTTT	CASSLQGQGVGYSPLHF
TRBV4-2	14	-	few	TRBJ2-1	TGTGCCAGCAGCCAAGAGCCAGGGCGGGATGAGCAGTTCTTC	CASSQEPGRDEQFF
TRBV27	14	TRBD1	many	TRBJ1-2	TGTGCCAGCAGTTTATCGTCAGGGGGCGTTGGCTACACCTTC	CASSLSSGGVGYTF
TRBV4-1	20	TRBD2	many	TRBJ2-3	TGCGCCAGCAGCCGCCCCCCACTAGCGGGGGGGCGATACGGCACAGATACGCAGTATTTT	CASSRPPLAGGRYGTDTQYF
TRBV29-1	13	-	once	TRBJ1-1	TGCAGCGTTGCCGAACAGGGAAACACTGAAGCTTTCTTT	CSVAEQGNTEAFF
TRBV10-3	12	-	-	TRBJ1-2	TGTGCCATCAGTGAGTCCGGCTATGGCTACACCTTC	CAISESGYGYTF
TRBV10-3	14	-	-	TRBJ2-2	TGTGCCATCAGTGAGGCATTAAACACCGGGGAGCTGTTTTTT	CAISEALNTGELFF
TRBV4-1	14	TRBD2	-	TRBJ2-3	TGCGCCAGCAGCCAAGCGGGGGGATTAGATACGCAGTATTTT	CASSQAGGLDTQYF
TRBV5-1	15	TRBD1	few	TRBJ2-7	TGCGCCAGCAGCGCCGGACAGGCGAAAACCTACGAGCAGTACTTC	CASSAGQAKTYEQYF
TRBV5-4	14	-	many	TRBJ2-5	TGTGCCAGCAGCTTGGCCTGGGTCAGAGAGACCCAGTACTTC	CASSLAWVRETQYF
TRBV5-1	15	-	many	TRBJ2-2	TGCGCCAGCAGCTTGAGAACAGAGAACACCGGGGAGCTGTTTTTT	CASSLRTENTGELFF
TRBV12-3/TRBV12-4	13	-	few	TRBJ1-4	TGTGCCAGCATCAAAGGGGGAGGAGAAAAACTGTTTTTT	CASIKGGGEKLFF
TRBV5-1	14	-	-	TRBJ1-2	TGCGCCAGCAGCATCGATGCGGGGATCCTTGGCTACACCTTC	CASSIDAGILGYTF
TRBV5-1	15	-	few	TRBJ2-7	TGCGCCAGCAGCACGATCGGGCAGGGTACAGGGGAGCAGTACTTC	CASSTIGQGTGEQYF
TRBV7-6	16	TRBD1	-	TRBJ2-3	TGTGCCAGCAGCCCTCAACAGGGGCCCTCCACAGATACGCAGTATTTT	CASSPQQGPSTDTQYF
TRBV6-5	12	-	few	TRBJ1-6	TGTGCCAGCCCAGGATGGGGTTCACCCCTCCACTTT	CASPGWGSPLHF
TRBV7-2	16	TRBD2	many	TRBJ2-1	TGTGCCAGCACCCCCCTCGGGAGGGAGGGTTACAATGAGCAGTTCTTC	CASTPLGREGYNEQFF
TRBV10-3	14	TRBD1	many	TRBJ2-7	TGTGCCATCAGTGGATCCGGGACAGGCTACGAGCAGTACTTC	CAISGSGTGYEQYF
TRBV5-4	14	-	many	TRBJ1-4	TGTGCCAGCAGCCTCGACAGCAACGATGAAAAACTGTTTTTT	CASSLDSNDEKLFF
TRBV12-5	13	-	few	TRBJ1-2	TGTGCTAGTGGTTTGGTCGGGGGATATGGCTACACCTTC	CASGLVGGYGYTF
TRBV5-1	15	TRBD1	many	TRBJ1-6	TGCGCCAGCAACCCATCGGGGGCAGGGGGGTCACCCCTCCACTTT	CASNPSGAGGSPLHF
TRBV25-1	15	-	few	TRBJ2-5	TGTGCCAGCAGTCCTACCGGGGGCGCCGGGGAGACCCAGTACTTC	CASSPTGGAGETQYF
TRBV4-1	16	-	-	TRBJ1-5	TGCGCCAGCAGCCAAGACTTGGACAGCCAACATCAGCCCCAGCATTTT	CASSQDLDSQHQPQHF
TRBV5-1	16	TRBD2	many	TRBJ2-1	TGCGCCAGCAGCTCCGGCGGGAGGAGCTCCTACAATGAGCAGTTCTTC	CASSSGGRSSYNEQFF
TRBV7-8	15	-	-	TRBJ2-1	TGTGCCAGCAGCCCGCGTGGGGAGTATCGCAATGAGCAGTTCTTC	CASSPRGEYRNEQFF
TRBV6-5	14	TRBD1	many	TRBJ1-2	TGTGCCAGCCGAGGGACAGCCGAGAACTATGGCTACACCTTC	CASRGTAENYGYTF
TRBV5-6	15	TRBD1	many	TRBJ2-2	TGTGCCAGCAGTTCGGGACAGGGGGCCACCGGGGAGCTGTTTTTT	CASSSGQGATGELFF